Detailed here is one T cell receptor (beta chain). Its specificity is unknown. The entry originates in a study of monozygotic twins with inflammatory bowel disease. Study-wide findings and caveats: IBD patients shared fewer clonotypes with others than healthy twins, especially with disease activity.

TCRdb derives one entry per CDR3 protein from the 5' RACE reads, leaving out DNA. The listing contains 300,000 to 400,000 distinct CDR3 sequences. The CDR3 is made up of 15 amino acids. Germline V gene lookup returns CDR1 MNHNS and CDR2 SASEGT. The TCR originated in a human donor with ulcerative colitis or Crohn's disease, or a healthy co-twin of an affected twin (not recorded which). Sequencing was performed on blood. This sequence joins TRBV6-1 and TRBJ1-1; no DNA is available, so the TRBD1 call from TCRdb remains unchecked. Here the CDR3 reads CASSEVGQGATEAFF.